The rows below give T cell receptor beta chains drawn from one sample of a study of cytomegalovirus exposure and HLA in healthy donors. Clones were read by immunoSEQ multiplex PCR, and TCRdb kept only the in-frame ones, dropping some. The sample has approximately 150,000 clones, roughly 90% seen once. Sequencing was done on a sample of PBMCs. The receptors originated from a young man in good health and CMV-seropositive. CDR3s include the opening cysteine and the closing phenylalanine or tryptophan. The D gene is left open where the match is weak. The size of a clone is reported for some rows only, either as once, few or many, or as a class for expanded clones.

clone size: -
D gene: -
V gene: TRBV6-1
J gene: TRBJ2-5
CDR3 DNA: TGTGCCAGCAGCCCACAGCGGGAGACCCAGTACTTC
CDR3 protein: CASSPQRETQYF

clone size: -
D gene: TRBD1
V gene: TRBV19
J gene: TRBJ2-7
CDR3 DNA: TGTGCCAGTAGTACCCAGACAGGGCCCTACGAGCAGTACTTC
CDR3 protein: CASSTQTGPYEQYF

clone size: -
D gene: TRBD1
V gene: TRBV15
J gene: TRBJ2-7
CDR3 DNA: TGTGCCACCAGCAGTGGGAGGACAGGGGCAACCTACGAGCAGTACTTC
CDR3 protein: CATSSGRTGATYEQYF

clone size: -
D gene: -
V gene: TRBV5-1
J gene: TRBJ1-1
CDR3 DNA: TGCGCCAGCAGCCTTCGGGTCTCTGGGACTGAAGCTTTCTTT
CDR3 protein: CASSLRVSGTEAFF

clone size: -
D gene: -
V gene: TRBV30
J gene: TRBJ2-2
CDR3 DNA: TGTGCCTGGAGTTTGCAGGGTCTGGTCACCGGGGAGCTGTTTTTT
CDR3 protein: CAWSLQGLVTGELFF

clone size: -
D gene: -
V gene: TRBV27
J gene: TRBJ1-1
CDR3 DNA: TGTGCCAGCAGTGACCCGCAGGGTGTATATACTGAAGCTTTCTTT
CDR3 protein: CASSDPQGVYTEAFF

clone size: once
D gene: -
V gene: TRBV7-9
J gene: TRBJ2-7
CDR3 DNA: TGTGCCAGCAGCCAAGACTACTACGAGCAGTACTTC
CDR3 protein: CASSQDYYEQYF

clone size: -
D gene: TRBD1
V gene: TRBV5-1
J gene: TRBJ1-1
CDR3 DNA: TGCGCCAGCAGCTTGGGGACAGGGGGGTTTACGACTGAAGCTTTCTTT
CDR3 protein: CASSLGTGGFTTEAFF

clone size: -
D gene: -
V gene: TRBV7-2
J gene: TRBJ2-1
CDR3 DNA: TGTGCCAGCAGCTTAGCGAACACATTCTACAATGAGCAGTTCTTC
CDR3 protein: CASSLANTFYNEQFF

clone size: -
D gene: -
V gene: TRBV30
J gene: TRBJ2-1
CDR3 DNA: TGTGCCTGGAGTGAGACAGGTCAAGGGCAGTTCTTC
CDR3 protein: CAWSETGQGQFF

clone size: -
D gene: TRBD1
V gene: TRBV29-1
J gene: TRBJ2-7
CDR3 DNA: TGCAGCGTTGATGAGGGACAGGGTCTGGAGCAGTACTTC
CDR3 protein: CSVDEGQGLEQYF

clone size: -
D gene: TRBD1
V gene: TRBV4-1
J gene: TRBJ2-6
CDR3 DNA: TGCGCCAGCAGCCCTCCCGGACAGGGTTTTAGGTCTTTC
CDR3 protein: CASSPPGQGFRSF

clone size: -
D gene: TRBD2
V gene: TRBV14
J gene: TRBJ2-1
CDR3 DNA: TGTGCCAGCAGCCAAGTGATGGGAAGCGGGAGGGCCTCCGAGCAGTTCTTC
CDR3 protein: CASSQVMGSGRASEQFF

clone size: -
D gene: -
V gene: TRBV18
J gene: TRBJ1-3
CDR3 DNA: TGTGCCAGCTCACCGCAGGAATCTGGAAACACCATATATTTT
CDR3 protein: CASSPQESGNTIYF

clone size: -
D gene: -
V gene: TRBV29-1
J gene: TRBJ1-2
CDR3 DNA: TGCAGCGTTGAAGGCGGGACGGCCAATCCTAACTATGGCTACACCTTC
CDR3 protein: CSVEGGTANPNYGYTF

clone size: -
D gene: TRBD1
V gene: TRBV29-1
J gene: TRBJ2-2
CDR3 DNA: TGCAGCGTTGGGGGACAGACTGTGAACACCGGGGAGCTGTTTTTT
CDR3 protein: CSVGGQTVNTGELFF

clone size: -
D gene: -
V gene: TRBV29-1
J gene: TRBJ1-1
CDR3 DNA: TGCAGCGTCGAGAGGCAGGGTATGGATACTGAAGCTTTCTTT
CDR3 protein: CSVERQGMDTEAFF

clone size: -
D gene: -
V gene: TRBV5-8
J gene: TRBJ2-1
CDR3 DNA: TGTGCCAGCAGCCCCGTGATAGCGAAAATTGATGAGCAGTTCTTC
CDR3 protein: CASSPVIAKIDEQFF

clone size: -
D gene: -
V gene: TRBV2
J gene: TRBJ1-5
CDR3 DNA: TGTGCCAGCGGGGACACTGGTCAGCCCCAGCATTTT
CDR3 protein: CASGDTGQPQHF

clone size: few
D gene: -
V gene: TRBV7-8
J gene: TRBJ2-7
CDR3 DNA: TGTGCCAGCAGCTTAGGGGGACTTGAGTACTTC
CDR3 protein: CASSLGGLEYF

clone size: -
D gene: -
V gene: TRBV4-1
J gene: TRBJ2-7
CDR3 DNA: TGCGCCAGCAGCCAGATGGCCTCCTCCTACGAGCAGTACTTC
CDR3 protein: CASSQMASSYEQYF

clone size: -
D gene: TRBD2
V gene: TRBV7-9
J gene: TRBJ2-1
CDR3 DNA: TGTGCCAGCAGCTTGGGACTACTCTCCTACAATGAGCAGTTCTTC
CDR3 protein: CASSLGLLSYNEQFF

clone size: -
D gene: TRBD2
V gene: TRBV10-3
J gene: TRBJ2-3
CDR3 DNA: TGTGCCATCAGTGACGGGCAGCGGGGGCCCACAGATACGCAGTATTTT
CDR3 protein: CAISDGQRGPTDTQYF

clone size: -
D gene: TRBD1
V gene: TRBV9
J gene: TRBJ1-3
CDR3 DNA: TGTGCCAGCAGCGGGACGGGACAGATCTCTGGAAACACCATATATTTT
CDR3 protein: CASSGTGQISGNTIYF

clone size: -
D gene: TRBD1
V gene: TRBV6-6
J gene: TRBJ1-5
CDR3 DNA: TGTGCCAGCATCTCGTACAGGGGGGTCGATCAGCCCCAGCATTTT
CDR3 protein: CASISYRGVDQPQHF

clone size: -
D gene: TRBD2
V gene: TRBV19
J gene: TRBJ2-1
CDR3 DNA: TGTGCCAGTAGTCGGGGGACTAGCGGGAGCAATGAGCAGTTCTTC
CDR3 protein: CASSRGTSGSNEQFF

clone size: -
D gene: TRBD2
V gene: TRBV6-5
J gene: TRBJ2-3
CDR3 DNA: TGTGCCAGCATCGGGGGGGGCGATACGCAGTATTTT
CDR3 protein: CASIGGGDTQYF

clone size: -
D gene: -
V gene: TRBV28
J gene: TRBJ1-2
CDR3 DNA: TGTGCCAGCAGCCCCGGGGGGTCCTATGGCTACACCTTC
CDR3 protein: CASSPGGSYGYTF

clone size: -
D gene: -
V gene: TRBV6-5
J gene: TRBJ2-1
CDR3 DNA: TGTGCCAGCAGTTACTCGATGGCCGATGAGCAGTTCTTC
CDR3 protein: CASSYSMADEQFF

clone size: -
D gene: TRBD2
V gene: TRBV25-1
J gene: TRBJ2-5
CDR3 DNA: TGTGCCAGCAGTGAATGGGGAGCGGGAGGGCCGCTTGATGAGACCCAGTACTTC
CDR3 protein: CASSEWGAGGPLDETQYF

clone size: -
D gene: -
V gene: TRBV11-2
J gene: TRBJ2-7
CDR3 DNA: TGTGCCAGCACCTTTGCAAAGGAGGTTCCCGAGCAGTACTTC
CDR3 protein: CASTFAKEVPEQYF

clone size: -
D gene: TRBD1
V gene: TRBV5-8
J gene: TRBJ1-2
CDR3 DNA: TGTGCCAGCAGTTCCGGACAGGGGATAGGATATGGCTACACCTTC
CDR3 protein: CASSSGQGIGYGYTF

clone size: -
D gene: -
V gene: TRBV19
J gene: TRBJ2-2
CDR3 DNA: TGTGCCAGTAAGAGGGCGGGGTTAAGCACCGGGGAGCTGTTTTTT
CDR3 protein: CASKRAGLSTGELFF

clone size: -
D gene: TRBD2
V gene: TRBV4-1
J gene: TRBJ2-3
CDR3 DNA: TGCGCCAGCAGCCGGACTAGCGGGGGAACAGATACGCAGTATTTT
CDR3 protein: CASSRTSGGTDTQYF

clone size: -
D gene: TRBD2
V gene: TRBV7-2
J gene: TRBJ2-5
CDR3 DNA: TGTGCCAGCAGCAGGCCGACTAGCGGAGAGACCCAGTACTTC
CDR3 protein: CASSRPTSGETQYF

clone size: -
D gene: -
V gene: TRBV18
J gene: TRBJ1-3
CDR3 DNA: TGTGCCAGCTCACCAGGGGCCTCCGACTCCTTGGCTTTT
CDR3 protein: CASSPGASDSLAF

clone size: few
D gene: -
V gene: TRBV18
J gene: TRBJ1-1
CDR3 DNA: TGTGCCAGCTCCTCGTCAGACACTGAAGCTTTCTTT
CDR3 protein: CASSSSDTEAFF

clone size: -
D gene: -
V gene: TRBV21-1
J gene: TRBJ2-5
CDR3 DNA: TGTGCCAGCAGCCCTGAGGGCGGGAGTTCCCTCGGAGAGACCCAGTACTTC
CDR3 protein: CASSPEGGSSLGETQYF

clone size: -
D gene: -
V gene: TRBV10-2
J gene: TRBJ1-1
CDR3 DNA: TGCGCCAGCAGTGAGTCACACCATAACACTGAAGCTTTCTTT
CDR3 protein: CASSESHHNTEAFF

clone size: -
D gene: -
V gene: TRBV18
J gene: TRBJ1-6
CDR3 DNA: TGTGCCAGCTCGCCCGGGTCCTATAATTCACCCCTCCACTTT
CDR3 protein: CASSPGSYNSPLHF

clone size: few
D gene: TRBD1
V gene: TRBV5-6
J gene: TRBJ2-7
CDR3 DNA: TGTGCCAGCAGCTTCACAGGGGCCGAGCAGTACTTC
CDR3 protein: CASSFTGAEQYF

clone size: -
D gene: -
V gene: TRBV5-1
J gene: TRBJ2-5
CDR3 DNA: TGCGCCAGCAGCTTGGTTAAGACTGGCCCAGCGGAGACCCAGTACTTC
CDR3 protein: CASSLVKTGPAETQYF

clone size: -
D gene: TRBD1
V gene: TRBV19
J gene: TRBJ2-7
CDR3 DNA: TGTGCCAGTAGTCCTGGGGACAGGGCCAGGGACGAGCAGTACTTC
CDR3 protein: CASSPGDRARDEQYF

clone size: -
D gene: -
V gene: TRBV10-2
J gene: TRBJ1-1
CDR3 DNA: TGCGCCAGCACACTAGGTCCGGCTGAAGCTTTCTTT
CDR3 protein: CASTLGPAEAFF

clone size: -
D gene: TRBD1
V gene: TRBV7-9
J gene: TRBJ2-5
CDR3 DNA: TGTGCCAGCAGCTTCCAAAGGGACAGAGAGAAAGAGACCCAGTACTTC
CDR3 protein: CASSFQRDREKETQYF